This is a list of T cell receptor beta chains from one sample in a study of blood T cell repertoires in COVID-19. Measured with immunoSEQ multiplex PCR; TCRdb has only the in-frame clones, and not every one. Of some 290,000 clones listed, approximately 81% are singletons. Source material: peripheral blood. The receptor source for this set is a woman aged 60-75 years with active or convalescent COVID-19. Each CDR3 is given with its conserved first and last residue.

v_gene	j_gene	CDR3aa
TRBV7-3	TRBJ1-3	CASSLMRRVLSGNTIYF
TRBV3-1/TRBV3-2	TRBJ1-2	CASSPSAQQDYGYTF
TRBV7-2	TRBJ1-1	CASSSRENTEAFF
TRBV30	TRBJ2-1	CAWTPTRGLGKNEQFF
TRBV5-4	TRBJ2-5	CASSVEGGGQETQYF
TRBV5-1	TRBJ2-6	CASSLAGGRPGANVLTF
TRBV5-1	TRBJ2-2	CASSTGANTGELFF
TRBV18	TRBJ1-6	CASSPRGTVYNSPLHF
TRBV24-1	TRBJ1-5	CATSDSALGTVMGNQPQHF
TRBV10-3	TRBJ2-7	CAISDRGESTGGSYEQYF
TRBV5-1	TRBJ1-2	CASSGEQSPYGYTF
TRBV5-1	TRBJ2-2	CASSFFRQPTEELFF
TRBV14	TRBJ1-3	CASSQRGLPGNTIYF
TRBV25-1	TRBJ1-1	CASTEGAMRTEAFF
TRBV19	TRBJ2-3	CASSINLRPGEDTQYF
TRBV7-3	TRBJ2-1	CASSLTSGTGDYNEQFF
TRBV10-1	TRBJ1-3	CASSDEGTPGNTIYF
TRBV19	TRBJ1-1	CASTRQGANTEAFF
TRBV19	TRBJ1-2	CASSIDTGYGYTF
TRBV29-1	TRBJ1-2	CSVEGGVVGDYGYTF
TRBV7-3	TRBJ2-7	CASSSGQGGYEQYF
TRBV15	TRBJ2-1	CATSQPPSGGGYNEQFF
TRBV18	TRBJ1-4	CASSPQQGDNEKLFF
TRBV4-1	TRBJ1-1	CASSQEGQGGIRYTEAFF
TRBV5-1	TRBJ2-7	CASSLAAGGGPRYEQYF
TRBV7-9	TRBJ2-1	CASSIAAEQFF
TRBV7-6	TRBJ1-1	CASSSMNTEAFF
TRBV3-1/TRBV3-2	TRBJ2-7	CASSQGNSYEQYF
TRBV7-2	TRBJ2-3	CASSLENRGGDTDTQYF
TRBV9	TRBJ2-3	CASAGGPHTDTQYF
TRBV6-5	TRBJ2-7	CASREQPNWSYEQYF
TRBV4-1	TRBJ2-2	CASSQTSGNTGELFF
TRBV23-1	TRBJ1-1	CASSSQGDITTEAFF
TRBV5-1	TRBJ2-5	CASSLAGGETQYF
TRBV30	TRBJ2-2	CAWDLRGLTGELFF
TRBV15	TRBJ2-2	CATSPASGGTGELFF
TRBV19	TRBJ1-2	CASRPPGNYGYTF
TRBV19	TRBJ2-3	CASSIGGWTDTQYF
TRBV27	TRBJ1-4	CASSRRGGEKLFF
TRBV12-3/TRBV12-4	TRBJ2-1	CASSLSGTGEQFF
TRBV4-1	TRBJ1-2	CASSQDFQSRAANYGYTF
TRBV18	TRBJ1-4	CASSPGAGSANEKLFF
TRBV5-1	TRBJ2-1	CASSQGQGPHNEQFF
TRBV6-2/TRBV6-3	TRBJ1-2	CASSYGRGDGYTF
TRBV5-4	TRBJ1-1	CASSGDRGFRNTEAFF
TRBV7-9	TRBJ1-3	CASSREGRGPGNTIYF
TRBV7-2	TRBJ1-1	CASSLVSGGNTEAFF
TRBV29-1	TRBJ1-2	CSVESRLYGYTF
TRBV24-1	TRBJ2-2	CATSDRQNTGELFF
TRBV7-8	TRBJ2-7	CASSLAGTGRKASYEQYF
TRBV30	TRBJ2-2	CAWSTGGGELFF
TRBV19	TRBJ1-2	CASSLQTGGLNGYTF
TRBV10-2	TRBJ1-2	CASTRTGWDYTF
TRBV2	TRBJ1-4	CASSRQGLVSNEKLFF
TRBV6-6	TRBJ1-3	CASRDTGSGNTIYF
TRBV27	TRBJ2-1	CASSSRDFNSYNEQFF
TRBV2	TRBJ2-2	CASSTGGTNTGELFF
TRBV10-2	TRBJ1-5	CASSERGYSNQPQHF
TRBV4-1	TRBJ1-2	CASSQWASTVNYGYTF